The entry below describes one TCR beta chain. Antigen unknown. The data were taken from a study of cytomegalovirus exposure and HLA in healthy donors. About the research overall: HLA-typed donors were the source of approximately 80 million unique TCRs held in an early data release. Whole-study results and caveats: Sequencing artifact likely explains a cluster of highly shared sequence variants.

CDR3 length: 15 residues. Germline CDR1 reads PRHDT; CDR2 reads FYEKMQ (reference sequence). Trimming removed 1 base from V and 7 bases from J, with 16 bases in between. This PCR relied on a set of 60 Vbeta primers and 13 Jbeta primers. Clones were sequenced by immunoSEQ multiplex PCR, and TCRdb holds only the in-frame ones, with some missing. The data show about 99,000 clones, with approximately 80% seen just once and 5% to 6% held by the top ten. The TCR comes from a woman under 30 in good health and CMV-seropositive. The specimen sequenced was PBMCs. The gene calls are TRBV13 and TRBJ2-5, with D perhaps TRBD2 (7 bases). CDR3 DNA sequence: TGTGCCAGCAGCTTAGAGGGCGGGAGAGGGGGGACCCAGTACTTC. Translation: CASSLEGGRGGTQYF.